This TCR beta chain derives from a study of beta chain features in type 1 diabetes (dated by TCRdb to 2017 to 2018). Regarding the complete study: Mean age, gender distribution, total cell number and subset yield were not different between patients and healthy donors. Across all samples, around 100 million sorted cells were examined, and cell number per subset correlated strongly with RNA yield. The study compared the TCRB repertoires of sorted circulating CD4+ T cell subsets in recently diagnosed type 1 diabetes patients with those in matched healthy donors. Naive and central memory subsets were obtained from all 28 donors, but regulatory and stem cell-like memory subsets were isolated from only 8 patients and roughly 8 healthy donors. What the study reported, not specific to this receptor: Because small numbers of individuals were included in the HLA sub-analyses, any influence of HLA type on TCRB rearrangement was left unresolved. A moderate but significant shortening of TCRB CDR3 length was observed in type 1 diabetes patients in all four CD4+ subsets. Shorter templates might be favored by PCR, yet because patient and control samples were amplified and corrected together, any such skew would affect both groups equally. Naive, central memory and regulatory TCRB repertoires appeared more similar among patients than among healthy donors. At VDJ recombination sites, type 1 diabetes patients had fewer insertions and more deleted nucleotides, which implies abnormalities in thymic rearrangement. Because cDNA rather than genomic DNA was sequenced, highly expressing activated cells could have been over-represented, although no difference in activation and CD3 levels was found between groups.

The entire amount of isolated RNA was reverse transcribed using the High Capacity cDNA Reverse Transcription Kit, so the sequenced TCRB transcripts were expressed ones. Deep immunoSEQ sequencing was performed on naive, central memory and regulatory T cell samples, with an average of roughly 3.5 million total reads per sample. Sorted cells were lysed in RLT buffer, and RNA was extracted using DNase-treated RNeasy Micro or Mini kits according to cell number. To prevent cross-contamination, each cell subset was processed individually, whereas patient and healthy donor samples were processed jointly. The immunoSEQ multiplex PCR was used to amplify TCRB sequences from cDNA, yielding 87-bp fragments that span the CDR3 region. The amplicons were sequenced using the Illumina HiSeq platform. The study's processing was this. Synthetic template baselines were used to correct PCR bias computationally, reads within Hamming distance 2 were collapsed, and singletons that could not be merged were discarded. By aligning reads against IMGT, V, D and J genes, CDR3 length, and insertions or deletions at six rearrangement sites were assigned. Within each subset, clonotype counts were normalized to sorted cell number, and only after that were true diversity and Gini coefficients computed with the tcR R package. The overlap coefficient, calculated on TCRB nucleotide sequences, was used to quantify repertoire sharing. Out-of-frame TCRB sequences from naive cells were analyzed to stand in for the pre-selection repertoire. The clones in this table, taken by TCRdb from immuneACCESS, are in-frame only. Not every clone is retained; where verified, under half of the shortfall comes from an unresolved V gene, and the cause of the rest is unknown. V and J calls and clone size follow that table, whereas D and trimming were derived from the DNA. Here the sample has hundreds of thousands of clones; about 14% occur a single time. The ten top clones hold around 0.1% of the sample.

This clone was picked up a small number of times. This clone's antigen is unknown. Qualities for individual bases were not recorded, and no much larger clone is one base off. A single peripheral blood draw of around 0.11 L on average was collected from each donor into heparinised tubes. Naive, central memory, regulatory and stem cell-like memory CD4+ T cells were sorted on a BD FACSAria II using a panel including CD45RO, CCR7, CD25, CD127, CD95 and CD27. A purity above 98% was achieved for all sorted populations. PBMCs were separated immediately by Lymphoprep density gradient centrifugation and were stained directly, without being cultured. So that batch effects would be minimized, each experiment stained and sorted samples in pairs, pairing one healthy donor with one patient. Taken from the germline V gene (reference sequence), the CDR1 and CDR2 loops are GTSNPN and SVGIG. V was cut back by 0 bases and J by 8 bases, leaving a gap of 4 bases between them. The CDR3 starts with the cysteine, ends with the phenylalanine, and has 11 residues. The only DNA kept is the CDR3, 33 bases in frame from the first base.

Sequencing was carried out using naive CD4+ T cells from blood. The cell subset or site label for this specimen denotes: true naive CD4+ T cells. The chain employs TRBV30 and TRBJ1-4, with the D gene uncertain. The receptor's source is a man between 18 and 29 years old in good health. The CDR3 protein sequence reads: CAWSVREKLFF. Here is the DNA: TGTGCCTGGAGTGTAAGGGAAAAACTGTTTTTT.